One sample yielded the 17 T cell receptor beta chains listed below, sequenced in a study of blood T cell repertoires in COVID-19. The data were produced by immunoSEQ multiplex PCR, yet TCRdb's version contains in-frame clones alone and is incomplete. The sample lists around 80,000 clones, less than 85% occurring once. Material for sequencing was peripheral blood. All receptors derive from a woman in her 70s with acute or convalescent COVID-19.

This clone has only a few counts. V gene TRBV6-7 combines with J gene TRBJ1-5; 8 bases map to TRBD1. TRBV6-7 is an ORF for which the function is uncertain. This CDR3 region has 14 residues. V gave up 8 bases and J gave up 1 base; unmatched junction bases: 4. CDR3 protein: CASAGGVSNQPQHF. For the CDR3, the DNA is TGTGCCAGCGCAGGGGGCGTGAGCAATCAGCCCCAGCATTTT.

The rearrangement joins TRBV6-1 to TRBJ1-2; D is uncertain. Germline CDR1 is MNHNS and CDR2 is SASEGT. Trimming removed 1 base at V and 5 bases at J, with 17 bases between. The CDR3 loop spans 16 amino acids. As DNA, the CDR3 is TGTGCCAGCAGTGAAGATATGGAGGGATGGGGTTATGGCTACACCTTC. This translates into CASSEDMEGWGYGYTF.

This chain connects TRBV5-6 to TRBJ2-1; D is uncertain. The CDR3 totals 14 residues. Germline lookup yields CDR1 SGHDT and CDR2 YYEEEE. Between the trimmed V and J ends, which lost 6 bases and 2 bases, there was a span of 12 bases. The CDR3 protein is CASNKRGTYNEQFF. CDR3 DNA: TGTGCCAGCAATAAGCGAGGAACCTACAATGAGCAGTTCTTC. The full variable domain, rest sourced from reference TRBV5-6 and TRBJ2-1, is DAGVTQSPTHLIKTRGQQVTLRCSPKSGHDTVSWYQQALGQGPQFIFQYYEEEERQRGNFPDRFSGHQFPNYSSELNVNALLLGDSALYLCASNKRGTYNEQFFGPGTRLTVL.

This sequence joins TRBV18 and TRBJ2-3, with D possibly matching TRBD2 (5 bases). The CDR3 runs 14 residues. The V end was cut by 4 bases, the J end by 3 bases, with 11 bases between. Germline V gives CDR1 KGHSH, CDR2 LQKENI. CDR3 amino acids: CASSRGTGTDTQYF. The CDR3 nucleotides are TGTGCCAGCTCACGAGGAACGGGGACAGATACGCAGTATTTT. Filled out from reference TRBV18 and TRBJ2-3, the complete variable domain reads NAGVMQNPRHLVRRRGQEARLRCSPMKGHSHVYWYRQLPEEGLKFMVYLQKENIIDESGMPKERFSAEFPKEGPSILRIQQVVRGDSAAYFCASSRGTGTDTQYFGPGTRLTVL.

CDR3 nucleotide sequence: TGTGCCAGCAGCTTATGGGGCGGGGGTTGGACAGATACGCAGTATTTT. It codes for CASSLWGGGWTDTQYF. This chain joins TRBV7-2 and TRBJ2-3; 7 positions match TRBD2. CDR1 is SGHTA, CDR2 FQGNSA, per germline. The ends lost 2 bases at V and 3 bases at J; junction bases unmatched: 8. This CDR3 is built from 16 residues.

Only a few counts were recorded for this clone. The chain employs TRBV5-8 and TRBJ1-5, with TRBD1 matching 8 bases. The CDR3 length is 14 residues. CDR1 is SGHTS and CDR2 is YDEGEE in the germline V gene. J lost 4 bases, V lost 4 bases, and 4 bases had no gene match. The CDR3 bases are TGTGCCAGCAGCCCATACAGGGGGAATCAGCCCCAGCATTTT. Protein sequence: CASSPYRGNQPQHF.

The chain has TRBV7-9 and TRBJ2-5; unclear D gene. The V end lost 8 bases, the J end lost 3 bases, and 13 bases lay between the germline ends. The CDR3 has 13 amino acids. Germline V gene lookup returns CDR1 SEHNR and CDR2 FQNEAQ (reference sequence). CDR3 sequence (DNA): TGTGCCAGCGCCAAATCGGCGGAAGAGACCCAGTACTTC. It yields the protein CASAKSAEETQYF.

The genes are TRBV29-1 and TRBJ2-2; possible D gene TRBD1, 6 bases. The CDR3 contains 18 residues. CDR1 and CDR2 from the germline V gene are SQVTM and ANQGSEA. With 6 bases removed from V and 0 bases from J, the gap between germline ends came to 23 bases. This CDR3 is CSVPKVPGRTANTGELFF. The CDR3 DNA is TGCAGCGTCCCCAAAGTCCCAGGAAGGACAGCGAACACCGGGGAGCTGTTTTTT.

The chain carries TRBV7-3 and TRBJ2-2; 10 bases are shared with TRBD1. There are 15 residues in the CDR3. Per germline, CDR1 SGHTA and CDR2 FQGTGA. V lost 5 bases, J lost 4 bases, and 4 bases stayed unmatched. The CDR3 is CASSRTGGSTGELFF. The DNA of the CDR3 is TGTGCCAGCAGCCGGACAGGGGGGAGCACCGGGGAGCTGTTTTTT. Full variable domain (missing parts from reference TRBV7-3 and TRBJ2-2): GAGVSQTPSNKVTEKGKYVELRCDPISGHTALYWYRQSLGQGPEFLIYFQGTGAADDSGLPNDRFFAVRPEGSVSTLKIQRTERGDSAVYLCASSRTGGSTGELFFGEGSRLTVL.

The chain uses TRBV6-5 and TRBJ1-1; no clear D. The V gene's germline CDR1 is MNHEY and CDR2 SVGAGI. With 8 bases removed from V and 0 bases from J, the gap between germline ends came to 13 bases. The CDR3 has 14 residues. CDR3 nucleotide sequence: TGTGCCAGCGGCTACAAGAGGATGAACACTGAAGCTTTCTTT. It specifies CASGYKRMNTEAFF.

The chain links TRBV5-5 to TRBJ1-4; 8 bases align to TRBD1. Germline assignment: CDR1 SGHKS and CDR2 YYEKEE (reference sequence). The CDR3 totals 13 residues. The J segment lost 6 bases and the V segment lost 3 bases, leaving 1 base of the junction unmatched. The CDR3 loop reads CASSSTGDEKLFF. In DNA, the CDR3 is TGTGCCAGCAGCTCGACAGGGGATGAAAAACTGTTTTTT.

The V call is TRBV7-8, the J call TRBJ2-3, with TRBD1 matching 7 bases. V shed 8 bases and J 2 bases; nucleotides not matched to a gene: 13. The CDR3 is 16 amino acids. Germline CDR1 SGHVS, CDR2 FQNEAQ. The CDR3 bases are TGTGCCAGCCTCTCGATCGGACAGGCGTACACAGATACGCAGTATTTT. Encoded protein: CASLSIGQAYTDTQYF.

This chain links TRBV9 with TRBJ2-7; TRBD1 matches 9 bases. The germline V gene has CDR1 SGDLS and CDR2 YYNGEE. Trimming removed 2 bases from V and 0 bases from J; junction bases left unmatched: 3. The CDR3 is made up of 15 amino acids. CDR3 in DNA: TGTGCCAGCAGCGTTGGGACAGGGAACTCCTACGAGCAGTACTTC. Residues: CASSVGTGNSYEQYF.

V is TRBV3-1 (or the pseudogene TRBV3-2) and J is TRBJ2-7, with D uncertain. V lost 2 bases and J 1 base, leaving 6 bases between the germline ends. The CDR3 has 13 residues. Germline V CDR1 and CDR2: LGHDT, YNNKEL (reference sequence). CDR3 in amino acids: CASSQSQSYEQYF. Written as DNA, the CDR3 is TGTGCCAGCAGCCAATCACAGTCCTACGAGCAGTACTTC.

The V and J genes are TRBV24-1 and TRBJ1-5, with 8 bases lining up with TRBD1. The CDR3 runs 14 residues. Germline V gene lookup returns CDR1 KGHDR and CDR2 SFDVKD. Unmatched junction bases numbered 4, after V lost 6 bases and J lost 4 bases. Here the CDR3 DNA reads TGTGCCACCAGTCGGCAGGGGGCGAATCAGCCCCAGCATTTT. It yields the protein CATSRQGANQPQHF.

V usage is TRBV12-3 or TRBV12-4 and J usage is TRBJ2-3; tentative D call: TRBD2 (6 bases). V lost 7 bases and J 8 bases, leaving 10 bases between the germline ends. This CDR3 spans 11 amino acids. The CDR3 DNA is TGTGCCAGCACGTTAGCGGCTACGCAGTATTTT. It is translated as CASTLAATQYF.

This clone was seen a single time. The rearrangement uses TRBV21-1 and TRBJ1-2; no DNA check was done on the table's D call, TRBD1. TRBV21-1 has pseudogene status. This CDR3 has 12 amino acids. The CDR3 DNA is TGTGCCAGGCCGGGACAGAACTATGGCTACACCTTC. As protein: CARPGQNYGYTF.